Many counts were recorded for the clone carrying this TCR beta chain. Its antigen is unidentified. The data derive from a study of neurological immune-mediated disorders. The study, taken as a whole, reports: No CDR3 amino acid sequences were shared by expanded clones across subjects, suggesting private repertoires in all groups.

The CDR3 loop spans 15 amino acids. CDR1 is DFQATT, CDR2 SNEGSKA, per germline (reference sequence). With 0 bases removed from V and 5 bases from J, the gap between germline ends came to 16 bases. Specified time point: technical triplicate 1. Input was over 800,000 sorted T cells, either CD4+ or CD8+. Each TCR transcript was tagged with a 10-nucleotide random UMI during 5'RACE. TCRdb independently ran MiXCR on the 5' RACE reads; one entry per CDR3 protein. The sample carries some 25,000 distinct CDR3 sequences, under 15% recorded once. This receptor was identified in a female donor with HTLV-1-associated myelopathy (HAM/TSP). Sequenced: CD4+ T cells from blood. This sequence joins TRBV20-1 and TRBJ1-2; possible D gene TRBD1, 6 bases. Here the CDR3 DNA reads TGCAGTGCTAGAGATCAGGAAACAGGGTGGTATGGCTACACCTTC. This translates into CSARDQETGWYGYTF.